Listed below are T cell receptor beta chains from one sample, sequenced in a study of radiation and T cells in renal cell carcinoma. The table came from immunoSEQ multiplex PCR; TCRdb's copy has only in-frame clones and leaves some out. Of about 24,000 clones listed, around 52% are singletons. Sequenced here: tumor tissue, sampled from a patient whose treatment included radiotherapy and nephrectomy. These receptors came from a woman aged 45-65 years with renal cell carcinoma. CDR3s include the opening cysteine and the closing phenylalanine or tryptophan. The order of the fields is V gene, D gene, clone size, J gene, CDR3 protein, CDR3 DNA. D genes are given only for firm matches. Clone size appears in some rows only: once, few, many, or a class for an expanded clone.

V: TRBV29-1
D: TRBD1
size: few
J: TRBJ1-2
CDR3: CSFEGAANYGYTF
DNA: TGCAGCTTCGAGGGGGCGGCTAACTATGGCTACACCTTC

V: TRBV7-6
D: -
size: -
J: TRBJ1-5
CDR3: CASSLGQNQPQHF
DNA: TGTGCCAGCAGCTTAGGACAAAATCAGCCCCAGCATTTT

V: TRBV13
D: -
size: -
J: TRBJ2-7
CDR3: CASSPRYSYEQYF
DNA: TGTGCCAGCAGCCCCCGCTACTCCTACGAGCAGTACTTC

V: TRBV7-2
D: TRBD2
size: -
J: TRBJ2-1
CDR3: CASSRAGGRNEQFF
DNA: TGTGCCAGCAGCCGAGCGGGGGGGCGCAATGAGCAGTTCTTC

V: TRBV7-2
D: -
size: -
J: TRBJ2-3
CDR3: CASSLDQGPRYTQYF
DNA: TGTGCCAGCAGCTTAGACCAGGGACCTAGATATACGCAGTATTTT

V: TRBV27
D: TRBD1
size: -
J: TRBJ1-4
CDR3: CASSLRAGQGYEKLFF
DNA: TGTGCCAGCAGTTTAAGGGCGGGACAGGGGTATGAAAAACTGTTTTTT

V: TRBV6-6
D: -
size: few
J: TRBJ2-1
CDR3: CASSLSRNEQFF
DNA: TGTGCCAGCAGTTTATCTAGGAATGAGCAGTTCTTC

V: TRBV5-4
D: -
size: once
J: TRBJ2-3
CDR3: CASSLDLGAGADTQYF
DNA: TGTGCCAGCAGCTTGGACCTGGGGGCAGGGGCAGATACGCAGTATTTT

V: TRBV7-8
D: TRBD1
size: -
J: TRBJ1-5
CDR3: CASSLGQAWQPQHF
DNA: TGTGCCAGCAGCTTGGGACAGGCATGGCAGCCCCAGCATTTT

V: TRBV6-5
D: TRBD2
size: -
J: TRBJ2-1
CDR3: CASSYTERGGGEQFF
DNA: TGTGCCAGCAGTTACACGGAGCGGGGGGGCGGTGAGCAGTTCTTC

V: TRBV5-1
D: -
size: few
J: TRBJ1-1
CDR3: CASSNWGNTEAFF
DNA: TGCGCCAGCAGTAATTGGGGGAACACTGAAGCTTTCTTT

V: TRBV7-9
D: -
size: -
J: TRBJ1-1
CDR3: CASSPVAGLNTEAFF
DNA: TGTGCCAGCAGTCCGGTGGCAGGTTTGAACACTGAAGCTTTCTTT

V: TRBV2
D: -
size: many
J: TRBJ1-2
CDR3: CASSEGLGRGYTF
DNA: TGTGCCAGCAGTGAAGGGCTGGGCCGGGGCTACACCTTC

V: TRBV7-9
D: -
size: many
J: TRBJ1-4
CDR3: CASSRDGYSLFF
DNA: TGTGCCAGCAGCCGAGATGGATATTCGCTGTTTTTT

V: TRBV5-4
D: -
size: -
J: TRBJ2-5
CDR3: CASSLAGIGETQYF
DNA: TGTGCCAGCAGCTTGGCCGGGATTGGGGAGACCCAGTACTTC

V: TRBV7-6
D: -
size: many
J: TRBJ2-1
CDR3: CASSLVQGTYNEQFF
DNA: TGTGCCAGCAGCTTAGTACAGGGAACCTACAATGAGCAGTTCTTC

V: TRBV4-3
D: -
size: -
J: TRBJ2-1
CDR3: CASSQDGTVSYNEQFF
DNA: TGCGCCAGCAGCCAAGACGGGACGGTCTCCTACAATGAGCAGTTCTTC